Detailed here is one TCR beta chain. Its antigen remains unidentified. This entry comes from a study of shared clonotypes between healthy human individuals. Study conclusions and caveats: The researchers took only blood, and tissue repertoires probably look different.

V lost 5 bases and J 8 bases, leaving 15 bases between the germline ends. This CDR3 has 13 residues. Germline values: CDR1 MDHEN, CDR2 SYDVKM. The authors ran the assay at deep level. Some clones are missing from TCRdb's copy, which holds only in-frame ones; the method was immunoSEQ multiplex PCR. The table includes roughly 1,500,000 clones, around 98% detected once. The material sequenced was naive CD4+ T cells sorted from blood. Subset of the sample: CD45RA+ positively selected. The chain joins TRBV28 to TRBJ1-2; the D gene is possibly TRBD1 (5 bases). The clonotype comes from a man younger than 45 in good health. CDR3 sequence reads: CASSAADSRGYTF. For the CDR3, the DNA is TGTGCCAGCAGTGCTGCAGACAGTCGAGGCTACACCTTC.